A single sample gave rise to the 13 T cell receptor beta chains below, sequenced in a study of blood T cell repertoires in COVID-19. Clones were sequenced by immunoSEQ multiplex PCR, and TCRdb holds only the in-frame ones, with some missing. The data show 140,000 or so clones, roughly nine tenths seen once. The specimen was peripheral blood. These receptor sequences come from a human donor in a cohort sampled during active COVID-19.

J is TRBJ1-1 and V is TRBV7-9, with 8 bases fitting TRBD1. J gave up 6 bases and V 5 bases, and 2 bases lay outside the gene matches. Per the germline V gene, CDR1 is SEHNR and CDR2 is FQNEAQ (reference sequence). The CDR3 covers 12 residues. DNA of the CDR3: TGTGCCAGCAGCCGACAGGGGCCTGAAGCTTTCTTT. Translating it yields CASSRQGPEAFF.

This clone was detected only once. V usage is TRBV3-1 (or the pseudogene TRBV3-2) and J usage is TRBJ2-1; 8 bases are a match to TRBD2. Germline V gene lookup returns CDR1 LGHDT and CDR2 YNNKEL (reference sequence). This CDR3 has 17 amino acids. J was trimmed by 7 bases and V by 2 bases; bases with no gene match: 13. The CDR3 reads CASSQTRGGGYPNEQFF. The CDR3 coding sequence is TGTGCCAGCAGCCAAACCCGTGGCGGGGGGTACCCTAATGAGCAGTTCTTC.

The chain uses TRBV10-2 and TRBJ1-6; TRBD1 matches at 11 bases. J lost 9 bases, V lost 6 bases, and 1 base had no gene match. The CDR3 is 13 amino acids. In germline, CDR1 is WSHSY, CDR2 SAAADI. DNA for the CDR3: TGCGCCAGCAGGGGGACAGGGGGTTCACCCCTCCACTTT. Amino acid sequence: CASRGTGGSPLHF.

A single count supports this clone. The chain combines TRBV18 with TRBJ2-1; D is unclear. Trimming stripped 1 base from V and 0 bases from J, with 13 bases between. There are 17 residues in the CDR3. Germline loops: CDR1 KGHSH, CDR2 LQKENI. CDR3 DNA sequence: TGTGCCAGCTCACCACGGTCCATTGAGATCTCCTACAATGAGCAGTTCTTC. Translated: CASSPRSIEISYNEQFF.

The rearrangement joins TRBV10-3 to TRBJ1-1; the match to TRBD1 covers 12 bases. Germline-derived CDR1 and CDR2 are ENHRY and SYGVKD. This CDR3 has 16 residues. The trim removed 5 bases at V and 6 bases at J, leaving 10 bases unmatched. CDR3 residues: CAISNRDRGPRAEAFF. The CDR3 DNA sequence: TGTGCCATCAGTAACCGGGACAGGGGGCCGAGGGCTGAAGCTTTCTTT.

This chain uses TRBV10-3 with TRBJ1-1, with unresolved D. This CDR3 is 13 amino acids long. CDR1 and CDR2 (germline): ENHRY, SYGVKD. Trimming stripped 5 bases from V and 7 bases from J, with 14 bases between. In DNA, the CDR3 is TGTGCCATCAGTCCCGGGGTTTCGGGTGAAGCTTTCTTT. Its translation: CAISPGVSGEAFF.

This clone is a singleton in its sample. The CDR3 sequence is CASSPALDRGYGYTF. The DNA of the CDR3 is TGTGCCAGCAGCCCCGCCCTGGACAGGGGCTATGGCTACACCTTC. V and J are TRBV7-2 and TRBJ1-2, with 9 positions matching TRBD1. The CDR3 covers 15 residues. V lost 5 bases and J lost 4; bases outside the gene matches: 8. Per germline, CDR1 SGHTA and CDR2 FQGNSA.

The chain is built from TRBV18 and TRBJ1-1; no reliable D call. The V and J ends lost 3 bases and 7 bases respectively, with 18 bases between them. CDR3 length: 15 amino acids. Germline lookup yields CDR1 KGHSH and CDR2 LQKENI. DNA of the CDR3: TGTGCCAGCTCACCGGCCACAAGTCCAACGGGTGAAGCTTTCTTT. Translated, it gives CASSPATSPTGEAFF.

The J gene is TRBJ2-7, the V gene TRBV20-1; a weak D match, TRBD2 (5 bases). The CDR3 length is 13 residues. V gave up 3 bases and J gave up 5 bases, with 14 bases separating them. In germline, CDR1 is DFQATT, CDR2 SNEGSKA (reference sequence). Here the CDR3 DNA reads TGCAGTGCTAGTCCCGGGAATAGGCACGAGCAGTACTTC. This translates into CSASPGNRHEQYF.

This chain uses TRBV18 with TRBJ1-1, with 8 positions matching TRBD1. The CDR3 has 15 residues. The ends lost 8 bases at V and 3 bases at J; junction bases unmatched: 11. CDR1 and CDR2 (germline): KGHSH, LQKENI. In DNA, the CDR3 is TGTGCCAGCGCATCTGCTACAGGGGGATACACTGAAGCTTTCTTT. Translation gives CASASATGGYTEAFF.

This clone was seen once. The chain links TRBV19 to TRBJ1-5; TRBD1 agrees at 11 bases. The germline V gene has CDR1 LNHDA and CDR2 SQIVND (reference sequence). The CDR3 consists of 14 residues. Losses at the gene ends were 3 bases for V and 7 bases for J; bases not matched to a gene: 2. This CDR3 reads CASSIRDRGQPQHF. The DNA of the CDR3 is TGTGCCAGTAGTATCAGGGACAGGGGGCAGCCCCAGCATTTT.

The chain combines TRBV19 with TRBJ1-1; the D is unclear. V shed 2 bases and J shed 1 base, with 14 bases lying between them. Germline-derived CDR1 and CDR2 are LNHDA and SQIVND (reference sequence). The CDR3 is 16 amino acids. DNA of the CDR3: TGTGCCAGTAGTATAATATGGGAGGTTTCGAACACTGAAGCTTTCTTT. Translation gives CASSIIWEVSNTEAFF.

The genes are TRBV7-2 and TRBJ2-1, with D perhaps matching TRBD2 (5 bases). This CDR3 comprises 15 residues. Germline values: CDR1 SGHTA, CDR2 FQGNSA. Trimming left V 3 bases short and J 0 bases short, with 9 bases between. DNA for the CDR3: TGTGCCAGCAGCTTTCGGGGTAGCTCCTACAATGAGCAGTTCTTC. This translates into CASSFRGSSYNEQFF.